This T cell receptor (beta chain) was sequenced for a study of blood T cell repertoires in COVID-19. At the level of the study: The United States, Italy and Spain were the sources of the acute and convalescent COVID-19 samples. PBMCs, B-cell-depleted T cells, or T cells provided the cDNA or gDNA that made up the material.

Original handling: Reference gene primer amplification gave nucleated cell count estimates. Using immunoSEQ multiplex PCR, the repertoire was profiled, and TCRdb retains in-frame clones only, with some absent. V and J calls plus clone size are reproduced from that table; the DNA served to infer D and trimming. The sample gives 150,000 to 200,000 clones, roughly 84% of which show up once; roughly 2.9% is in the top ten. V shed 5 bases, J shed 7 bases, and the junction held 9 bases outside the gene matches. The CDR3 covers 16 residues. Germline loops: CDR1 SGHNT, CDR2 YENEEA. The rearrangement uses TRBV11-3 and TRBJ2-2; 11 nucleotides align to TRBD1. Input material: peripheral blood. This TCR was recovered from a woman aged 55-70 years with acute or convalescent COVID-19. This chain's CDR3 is CASSDPGTGGLGELFF. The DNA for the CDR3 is TGTGCCAGCAGCGACCCCGGGACAGGGGGGCTCGGGGAGCTGTTTTTT.